The present entry profiles one T cell receptor (beta chain) with its context. Germline loops: CDR1 MDHEN, CDR2 SYDVKM. This CDR3 contains 12 residues. J gave up 10 bases and V 5 bases, and 5 bases lay outside the gene matches. This sample is part of a study of blood T cell repertoires in COVID-19. Only in-frame clones appear in the TCRdb table, and some are missing; sequencing was by immunoSEQ multiplex PCR. Among about 270,000 clones listed, about 88% were seen once. J is TRBJ1-1 and V is TRBV28, with 9 positions matching TRBD1. The sequenced sample consisted of PBMCs or T cells enriched from blood (not recorded which). The clonotype comes from a woman aged 45-65 years who had recovered from COVID-19. The CDR3 DNA is TGTGCCAGCAGTCTTGACAGGGGGGGAGCTTTCTTT. Translation gives CASSLDRGGAFF.